These 26 T cell receptor beta chains were all obtained from the same sample, sequenced in a study of cytomegalovirus exposure and HLA in healthy donors. PCR amplification relied on 60 Vbeta primers (plus 13 Jbeta primers). Generated by immunoSEQ multiplex PCR, the TCRdb table keeps only in-frame clones and is missing some. The table records hundreds of thousands of clones, roughly 89% of them present only once. The source material was PBMCs. These receptors were taken from a woman aged 18-29 years in good health and CMV-seronegative.

V is TRBV10-1 and J is TRBJ2-1; 8 bases are shared with TRBD1. V was clipped by 1 base and J by 4 bases; unmatched bases: 6. The length of the CDR3 is 16 residues. Per the germline V gene, CDR1 is WNHNN and CDR2 is SYGVQD (reference sequence). CDR3 amino acids: CASSELTRTGYNEQFF. In DNA, the CDR3 is TGCGCCAGCAGTGAGTTGACAAGGACAGGGTACAATGAGCAGTTCTTC.

The V call is TRBV29-1, the J call TRBJ2-6; weak D call: TRBD1 (5 bases). The germline V gene encodes CDR1 SQVTM and CDR2 ANQGSEA. V was cut by 5 bases and J by 0 bases, with 8 bases left in between. The CDR3 sequence is 14 residues long. The CDR3 region is CSVLTASGANVLTF. CDR3 bases: TGCAGCGTTCTGACAGCCTCTGGGGCCAACGTCCTGACTTTC.

This chain uses TRBV2 with TRBJ2-7, with TRBD1 as a possible D gene (5 bases). This CDR3 comprises 13 residues. The V gene's germline CDR1 is SNHLY and CDR2 FYNNEI. V dropped 4 bases and J dropped 7 bases, with 14 bases sitting between them. The DNA for the CDR3 is TGTGCCAGCAGTGCTGGGGCGTATGTAGAGCAGTACTTC. Protein sequence: CASSAGAYVEQYF.

V gene TRBV28 combines with J gene TRBJ1-1; a weak D match, TRBD1 (5 bases). The CDR3 contains 16 residues. CDR1 and CDR2 from the germline V gene are MDHEN and SYDVKM. The V and J ends lost 3 bases and 1 base respectively, with 15 bases between them. CDR3: CASSFRWDSPNTEAFF. Here the CDR3 DNA reads TGTGCCAGCAGTTTTAGGTGGGACTCGCCGAACACTGAAGCTTTCTTT.

V gene TRBV18 combines with J gene TRBJ2-2; 9 nucleotides align to TRBD1. The CDR3 runs 14 residues. Trimming took 6 bases from V and 5 from J; bases not matched to a gene: 4. Looked up from germline, CDR1 is KGHSH and CDR2 is LQKENI. DNA for the CDR3: TGTGCCAGCTCTGACAGGGGGAGAACCGGGGAGCTGTTTTTT. Its protein product is CASSDRGRTGELFF.

Turning to this clone: Compared with germline, one end of the junction differs, possibly owing to a read error. The chain employs TRBV5-1 and TRBJ1-1; D is undetermined. CDR1 and CDR2 (germline): SGHRS, YFSETQ. The CDR3 runs to 14 residues. Here the CDR3 reads CASSLDGMNTEAFF. The CDR3 bases are TGCGCCAGCAGTTTGGACGGGATGAACACTGAAGCTTTCTTT.

The rearrangement uses TRBV4-1 and TRBJ1-2, with TRBD1 identical over 11 bases. Germline CDR1 reads MGHRA; CDR2 reads YSYEKL. J was trimmed by 8 bases and V by 3 bases; bases with no gene match: 8. This CDR3 is built from 15 residues. DNA for the CDR3: TGCGCCAGCAGCCAGGCCGGACAGGGGGCGGGAGGCTACACCTTC. This encodes CASSQAGQGAGGYTF.

Turning to this clone: At one of its ends the junction is not consistent with the germline gene, which may arise from a read error. This chain uses TRBV4-3 with TRBJ2-4, with 7 bases aligning to TRBD1. The CDR3 contains 16 residues. Looked up from germline, CDR1 is LGHNA and CDR2 is YSLEER. CDR3 nucleotide sequence: TGCGCCAGCAGCCCCTCAGGGGGTTTGTCCAAAAACAGTCAGTACTTC. Translated, it gives CASSPSGGLSKNSQYF.

This chain uses TRBV6-1 with TRBJ2-3, with unresolved D. V was trimmed by 5 bases and J by 2 bases, leaving 8 bases between them. This CDR3 region has 13 residues. Germline CDR1 is MNHNS and CDR2 is SASEGT. The CDR3 nucleotides read TGTGCCAGCAGTTATACTACCACAGATACGCAGTATTTT. It specifies CASSYTTTDTQYF.

The chain uses TRBV11-2 and TRBJ2-7, with 9 bases fitting TRBD1. From germline, CDR1 is SGHAT and CDR2 FQNNGV. V dropped 1 base and J dropped 3; count of bases not matched to a gene: 10. The CDR3 totals 17 residues. CDR3 loop: CASSLGRPQGASYEQYF. In DNA, the CDR3 is TGTGCCAGCAGCTTAGGTAGGCCACAGGGGGCGAGCTACGAGCAGTACTTC.

This clone was counted a single time. The rearrangement links TRBV7-2 to TRBJ2-7; the D gene is possibly TRBD1 (5 bases). Trimming removed 1 base at V and 5 bases at J, with 12 bases between. The CDR3 contains 14 residues. CDR1 is SGHTA and CDR2 is FQGNSA in the germline V gene. The CDR3: CASSLGLDSNEQYF. The DNA for the CDR3 is TGTGCCAGCAGCTTAGGCCTAGACAGTAACGAGCAGTACTTC. The complete variable domain, with remaining parts taken from reference TRBV7-2 and TRBJ2-7, reads GAGVSQSPSNKVTEKGKDVELRCDPISGHTALYWYRQSLGQGLEFLIYFQGNSAPDKSGLPSDRFSAERTGGSVSTLTIQRTQQEDSAVYLCASSLGLDSNEQYFGPGTRLTVT.

The chain combines TRBV2 with TRBJ1-1, with 7 bases matching TRBD1. The germline V gene encodes CDR1 SNHLY and CDR2 FYNNEI. Losses at the gene ends were 6 bases for V and 0 bases for J; bases not matched to a gene: 7. CDR3 length equals 15 residues. CDR3 residues: CASRDDRALNTEAFF. In DNA form, the CDR3 reads TGTGCCAGCAGGGATGACAGGGCCCTGAACACTGAAGCTTTCTTT.

This clone is a singleton in its sample. V usage is TRBV4-3 and J usage is TRBJ2-7, with D perhaps given as TRBD1 or TRBD2 (7 bases each). The CDR3 is made up of 15 amino acids. Germline values: CDR1 LGHNA, CDR2 YSLEER. Trimming left V 4 bases short and J 0 bases short, with 13 bases between. CDR3 coding DNA: TGCGCCAGCAGCCTAGAGCGGGACAGCTCCTACGAGCAGTACTTC. Protein product: CASSLERDSSYEQYF.

V gene TRBV30 combines with J gene TRBJ2-1, with 7 bases identical to TRBD2. Germline V gene lookup returns CDR1 GTSNPN and CDR2 SVGIG (reference sequence). The V and J ends lost 0 bases and 6 bases, in that order; junction bases with no gene match: 8. This CDR3 is 15 amino acids long. The CDR3 region is CAWSVPGLGFNEQFF. The CDR3 coding sequence is TGTGCCTGGAGTGTACCTGGACTAGGGTTCAATGAGCAGTTCTTC. Full variable domain (rest looked up from reference TRBV30 and TRBJ2-1): SQTIHQWPATLVQPVGSPLSLECTVEGTSNPNLYWYRQAAGRGLQLLFYSVGIGQISSEVPQNLSASRPQDRQFILSSKKLLLSDSGFYLCAWSVPGLGFNEQFFGPGTRLTVL.

This chain joins TRBV19 and TRBJ1-6, with D tentatively TRBD1 (6 bases). The CDR3 totals 12 residues. V dropped 1 base and J dropped 14 bases, with 9 bases sitting between them. Per the germline V gene, CDR1 is LNHDA and CDR2 is SQIVND (reference sequence). The CDR3 DNA reads as TGTGCCAGTAGTATAGGCGGACAGTCCCTCCACTTT. The encoded protein is CASSIGGQSLHF.

This clone was seen more than once but under ten times. This rearrangement joins TRBV11-2 to TRBJ2-3; D remains ambiguous. V was cut by 0 bases and J by 0 bases, with 7 bases left in between. This CDR3 is built from 15 residues. CDR1 is SGHAT, CDR2 FQNNGV, per germline. CDR3 coding DNA: TGTGCCAGCAGCTTAGATCGAGGCAGCACAGATACGCAGTATTTT. Amino acid sequence: CASSLDRGSTDTQYF.

The chain couples TRBV6-1 to TRBJ2-2; 9 bases are shared with TRBD2. CDR1 is MNHNS, CDR2 SASEGT, per germline. This CDR3 is 14 amino acids long. Trimming at V came to 7 bases and at J to 5 bases, leaving 5 bases not matched to a gene. Written as DNA, the CDR3 is TGTGCCAGCATTAGCGGGGGCTTTACCGGGGAGCTGTTTTTT. Amino acid sequence: CASISGGFTGELFF.

This clone appeared a single time. The V call is TRBV6-5, the J call TRBJ2-1; TRBD1 aligns across 10 bases. The CDR3 has 15 amino acids. The V and J ends lost 6 bases and 7 bases, in that order; junction bases with no gene match: 9. Germline CDR1 MNHEY, CDR2 SVGAGI. The CDR3 loop reads CASRIAGQGSNEQFF. CDR3 in DNA: TGTGCCAGCAGGATTGCGGGACAGGGGTCTAATGAGCAGTTCTTC.

The V call is TRBV4-2, the J call TRBJ1-4, with 10 bases identical to TRBD1. CDR1 and CDR2 from the germline V gene are LGHNA and YNFKEQ. After removal of 4 bases from V and 10 bases from J, the junction contained 15 bases not matched to a gene. The CDR3 has 17 residues. CDR3 residues: CASSRIITGTGVSKLFF. Here the CDR3 DNA reads TGTGCCAGCAGCCGGATTATAACCGGGACAGGGGTATCAAAACTGTTTTTT.

The gene calls are TRBV18 and TRBJ2-7, with D possibly being TRBD1 (6 bases). Per germline, CDR1 KGHSH and CDR2 LQKENI. This CDR3 is 14 amino acids long. V lost 6 bases to trimming and J lost 0 bases, with 12 bases between them. DNA of the CDR3: TGTGCCAGCTCGTACCGGGACAACTCCTACGAGCAGTACTTC. This gives the protein CASSYRDNSYEQYF.

The rearrangement links TRBV1 to TRBJ1-5; TRBD1 was called by the table and not checked on the DNA. TRBV1 is recorded as a pseudogene. This CDR3 has 14 amino acids. In nucleotides, the CDR3 is TGCACCAGCAGCCAAGCAGGGTTTAATCAGCCCCAGCATTTT. It yields the protein CTSSQAGFNQPQHF.

The J gene is TRBJ2-5, the V gene TRBV11-2, with TRBD2 identical over 11 bases. After removal of 8 bases from V and 5 bases from J, the junction contained 13 bases not matched to a gene. Germline V gene lookup returns CDR1 SGHAT and CDR2 FQNNGV. The CDR3 extends over 16 amino acids. The CDR3 sequence is CASRRLAGLKKETQYF. The CDR3 bases are TGTGCCAGCCGTCGACTAGCGGGACTTAAAAAGGAGACCCAGTACTTC.

V gene TRBV29-1 combines with J gene TRBJ2-7; possibly TRBD2 for D (6 bases). Germline CDR1 reads SQVTM; CDR2 reads ANQGSEA. There are 15 residues in the CDR3. Trimming took 3 bases from V and 5 from J, leaving 20 bases between them. The CDR3, as DNA: TGCAGCGTTGAGTCTCAGGGCCTACGGGGGAACGAGCAGTACTTC. This sequence encodes CSVESQGLRGNEQYF.

The rearrangement links TRBV7-8 to TRBJ1-2, with 10 bases matching TRBD1. With 1 base clipped from V and 5 bases from J, the junction kept 19 bases outside the gene matches. This CDR3 has 20 amino acids. Germline V gives CDR1 SGHVS, CDR2 FQNEAQ. The DNA for the CDR3 is TGTGCCAGCAGCTTAGTTCTCCCGGGACAGGGGACACCAAAGATGTATGGCTACACCTTC. Translation gives CASSLVLPGQGTPKMYGYTF.

The rearrangement links TRBV18 to TRBJ1-1; 8 nucleotides line up with TRBD1. With V trimmed by 2 bases and J by 5 bases, 4 bases remained unmatched. The length of the CDR3 is 14 residues. Germline values: CDR1 KGHSH, CDR2 LQKENI. CDR3: CASSPNRGWTEAFF. CDR3 DNA: TGTGCCAGCTCACCAAACAGGGGGTGGACTGAAGCTTTCTTT.

CDR3 region: CASSPLSRQYLGGSGNTIYF. The DNA of the CDR3 is TGTGCCAGCTCACCACTTTCAAGGCAATATTTAGGGGGCTCCGGAAACACCATATATTTT. V is TRBV18 and J is TRBJ1-3, with 7 nucleotides matching TRBD1. The CDR3 is 20 residues long. Germline V CDR1 and CDR2: KGHSH, LQKENI. V trimming: 1 base; J trimming: 4 bases; junction bases outside the gene matches: 19.